The 2 T cell receptor beta chains reported below all come from one sample, sequenced in a study of CD8 T cells in Susac syndrome. Reverse transcription of about 0.45 to 1 ug RNA was performed with random hexamers. TCRdb re-called the immunoSEQ multiplex PCR reads with MiXCR, one entry per CDR3 protein. Among about 130,000 distinct CDR3 sequences listed, just over 90% were seen once. Specimen: CD8+ T cells from PBMCs. Receptors were obtained from a human donor with multiple sclerosis.

This clonotype was counted a single time. The chain employs TRBV2 and TRBJ2-5; D tentatively fits TRBD1 or TRBD2 (5 bases each). This CDR3 is built from 13 residues. V was trimmed by 9 bases and J by 3 bases, leaving 14 bases between them. Looked up from germline, CDR1 is SNHLY and CDR2 is FYNNEI. CDR3 DNA sequence: TGTGCCAGTCGCGTGATGGGGGAAGAGACCCAGTACTTC. Translating it yields CASRVMGEETQYF.

The V and J genes are TRBV12-3 or TRBV12-4 and TRBJ1-3; D is ambiguous. The ends were cut back, 7 bases at V and 0 bases at J, with 19 bases in the middle. The CDR3 has 17 amino acids. The CDR3 coding sequence is TGTGCCAGCACCTTCCCGACCGGGCATCTCTCTGGAAACACCATATATTTT. Amino acids: CASTFPTGHLSGNTIYF.